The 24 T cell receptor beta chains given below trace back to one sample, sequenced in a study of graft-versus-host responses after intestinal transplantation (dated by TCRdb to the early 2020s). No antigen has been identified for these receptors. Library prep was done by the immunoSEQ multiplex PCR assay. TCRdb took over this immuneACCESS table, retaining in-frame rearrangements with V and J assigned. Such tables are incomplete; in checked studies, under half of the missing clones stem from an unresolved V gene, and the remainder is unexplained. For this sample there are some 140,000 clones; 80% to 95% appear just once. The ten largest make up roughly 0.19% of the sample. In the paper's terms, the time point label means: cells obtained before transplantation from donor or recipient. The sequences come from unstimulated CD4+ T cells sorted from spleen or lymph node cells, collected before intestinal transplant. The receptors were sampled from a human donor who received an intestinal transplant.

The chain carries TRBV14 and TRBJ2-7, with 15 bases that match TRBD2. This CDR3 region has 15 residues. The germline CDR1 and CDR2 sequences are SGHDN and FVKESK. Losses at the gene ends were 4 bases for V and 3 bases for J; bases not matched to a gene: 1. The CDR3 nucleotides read TGTGCCAGCAGCCGGGGACTAGCGGGGGGCTACGAGCAGTACTTC. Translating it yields CASSRGLAGGYEQYF.

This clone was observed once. The CDR3 DNA sequence: TGTGCCAGCAGCGACCCCACTGACGGGGGCTACGAGCAGTACTTC. Encoded protein: CASSDPTDGGYEQYF. The rearrangement uses TRBV28 and TRBJ2-7, with a possible D match to TRBD2 (6 bases). The length of the CDR3 is 15 residues. Trimming stripped 6 bases from V and 3 bases from J, with 18 bases between. CDR1 and CDR2 (germline): MDHEN, SYDVKM.

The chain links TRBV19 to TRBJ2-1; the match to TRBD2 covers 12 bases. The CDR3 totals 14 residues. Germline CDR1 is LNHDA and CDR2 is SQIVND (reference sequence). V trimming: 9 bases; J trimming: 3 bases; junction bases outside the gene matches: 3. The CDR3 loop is CASETSGGYNEQFF. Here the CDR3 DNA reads TGTGCCAGCGAGACTAGCGGGGGCTACAATGAGCAGTTCTTC.

CDR3: CASSYDGARQPQHF. CDR3 DNA sequence: TGTGCCAGCAGTTACGATGGGGCACGGCAGCCCCAGCATTTT. V usage is TRBV6-5 and J usage is TRBJ1-5; D might be TRBD1 (5 bases). The CDR3 spans 14 residues. Germline loops: CDR1 MNHEY, CDR2 SVGAGI. Trimming stripped 2 bases from V and 7 bases from J, with 12 bases between.

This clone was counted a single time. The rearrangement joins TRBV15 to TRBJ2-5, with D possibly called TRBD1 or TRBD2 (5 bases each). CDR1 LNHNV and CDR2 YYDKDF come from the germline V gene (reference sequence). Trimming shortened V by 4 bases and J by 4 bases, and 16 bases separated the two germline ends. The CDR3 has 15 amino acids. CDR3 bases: TGTGCCACCAGCACACCCGGGGCAGAGGGAGAGACCCAGTACTTC. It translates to CATSTPGAEGETQYF.

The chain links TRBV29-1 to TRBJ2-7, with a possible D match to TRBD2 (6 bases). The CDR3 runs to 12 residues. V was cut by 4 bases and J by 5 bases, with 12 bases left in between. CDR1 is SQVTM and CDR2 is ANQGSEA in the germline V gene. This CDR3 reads CSVGAGWDEQYF. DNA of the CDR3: TGCAGCGTTGGGGCGGGATGGGACGAGCAGTACTTC.

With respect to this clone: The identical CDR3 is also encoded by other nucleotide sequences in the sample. Written as DNA, the CDR3 is TGTGCCAGCAGCCCCCGAGAGGCTACCTACGAGCAGTACTTC. Its translation is CASSPREATYEQYF. The chain uses TRBV7-8 and TRBJ2-7; no clear D. Germline-derived CDR1 and CDR2 are SGHVS and FQNEAQ. The CDR3 consists of 14 residues. Trimming took 5 bases from V and 2 from J, leaving 13 bases between them.

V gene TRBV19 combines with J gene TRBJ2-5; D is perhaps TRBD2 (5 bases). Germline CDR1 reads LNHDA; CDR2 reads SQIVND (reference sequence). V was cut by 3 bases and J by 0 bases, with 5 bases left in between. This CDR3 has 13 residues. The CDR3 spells CASSMDYQETQYF. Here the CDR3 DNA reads TGTGCCAGTAGTATGGACTACCAAGAGACCCAGTACTTC.

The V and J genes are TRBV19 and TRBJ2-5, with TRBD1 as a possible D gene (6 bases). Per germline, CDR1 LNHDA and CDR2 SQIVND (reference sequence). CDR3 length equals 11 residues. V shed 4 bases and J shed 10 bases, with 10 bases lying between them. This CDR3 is CASSSPTGQYF. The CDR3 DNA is TGTGCCAGTAGTAGCCCGACAGGCCAGTACTTC.

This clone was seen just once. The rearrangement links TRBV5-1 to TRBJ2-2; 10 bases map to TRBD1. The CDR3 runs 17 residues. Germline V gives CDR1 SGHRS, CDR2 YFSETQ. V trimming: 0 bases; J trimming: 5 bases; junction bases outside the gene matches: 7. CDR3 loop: CASSLGRQGAETGELFF. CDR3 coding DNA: TGCGCCAGCAGCTTGGGGAGACAGGGGGCGGAGACCGGGGAGCTGTTTTTT. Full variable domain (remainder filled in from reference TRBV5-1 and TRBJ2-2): KAGVTQTPRYLIKTRGQQVTLSCSPISGHRSVSWYQQTPGQGLQFLFEYFSETQRNKGNFPGRFSGRQFSNSRSEMNVSTLELGDSALYLCASSLGRQGAETGELFFGEGSRLTVL.

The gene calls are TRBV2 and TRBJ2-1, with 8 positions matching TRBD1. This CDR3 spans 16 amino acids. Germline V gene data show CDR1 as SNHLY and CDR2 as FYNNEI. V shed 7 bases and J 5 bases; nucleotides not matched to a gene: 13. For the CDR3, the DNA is TGTGCCAGCACCCTCGGACAGGGATTTTTGAACAATGAGCAGTTCTTC. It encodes CASTLGQGFLNNEQFF.

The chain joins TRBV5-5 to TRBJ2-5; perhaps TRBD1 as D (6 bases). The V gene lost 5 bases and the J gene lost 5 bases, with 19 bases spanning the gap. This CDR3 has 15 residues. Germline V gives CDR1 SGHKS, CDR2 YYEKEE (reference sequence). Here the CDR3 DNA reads TGTGCCAGCAGAGACCTAACAGGGATCGGGGAGACCCAGTACTTC. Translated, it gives CASRDLTGIGETQYF.

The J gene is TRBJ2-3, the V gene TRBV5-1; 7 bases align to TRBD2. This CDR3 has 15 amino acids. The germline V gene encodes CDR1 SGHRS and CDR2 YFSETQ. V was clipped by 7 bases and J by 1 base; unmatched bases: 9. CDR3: CASSRAGFGTDTQYF. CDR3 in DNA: TGCGCCAGCTCCAGAGCGGGATTCGGCACAGATACGCAGTATTTT.

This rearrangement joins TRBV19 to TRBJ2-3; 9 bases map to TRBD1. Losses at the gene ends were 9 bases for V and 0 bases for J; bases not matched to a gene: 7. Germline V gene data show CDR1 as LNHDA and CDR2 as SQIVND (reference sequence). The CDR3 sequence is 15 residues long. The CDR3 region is CASRKDRGSTDTQYF. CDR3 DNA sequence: TGTGCCAGCCGAAAAGACAGGGGGAGCACAGATACGCAGTATTTT.

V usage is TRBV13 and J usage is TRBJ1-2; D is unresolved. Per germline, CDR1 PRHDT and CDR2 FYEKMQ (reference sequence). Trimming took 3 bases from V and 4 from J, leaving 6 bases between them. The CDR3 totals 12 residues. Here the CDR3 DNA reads TGTGCCAGCAGCTTTGGCTTCTATGGCTACACCTTC. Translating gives CASSFGFYGYTF. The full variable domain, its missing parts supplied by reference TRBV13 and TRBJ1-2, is AAGVIQSPRHLIKEKRETATLKCYPIPRHDTVYWYQQGPGQDPQFLISFYEKMQSDKGSIPDRFSAQQFSDYHSELNMSSLELGDSALYFCASSFGFYGYTFGSGTRLTVV.

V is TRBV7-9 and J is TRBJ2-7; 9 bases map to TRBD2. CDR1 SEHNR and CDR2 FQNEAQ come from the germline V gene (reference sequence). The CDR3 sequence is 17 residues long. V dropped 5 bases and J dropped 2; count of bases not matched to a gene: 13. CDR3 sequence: CASSPKIGAGGPYEQYF. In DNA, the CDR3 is TGTGCCAGCAGCCCTAAGATTGGAGCGGGGGGACCCTACGAGCAGTACTTC.

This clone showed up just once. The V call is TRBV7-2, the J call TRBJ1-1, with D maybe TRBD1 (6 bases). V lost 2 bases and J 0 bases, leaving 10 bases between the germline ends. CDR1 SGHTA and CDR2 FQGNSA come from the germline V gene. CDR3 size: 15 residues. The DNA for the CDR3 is TGTGCCAGCAGCTTACTACAGGGCCTGAACACTGAAGCTTTCTTT. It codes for CASSLLQGLNTEAFF.

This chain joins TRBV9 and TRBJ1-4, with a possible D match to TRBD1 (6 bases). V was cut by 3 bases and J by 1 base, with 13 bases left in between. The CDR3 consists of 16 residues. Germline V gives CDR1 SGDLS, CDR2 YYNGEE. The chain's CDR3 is CASSASTGLTNEKLFF. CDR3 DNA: TGTGCCAGCAGCGCCTCGACAGGATTAACTAATGAAAAACTGTTTTTT. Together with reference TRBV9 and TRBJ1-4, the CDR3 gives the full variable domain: DSGVTQTPKHLITATGQRVTLRCSPRSGDLSVYWYQQSLDQGLQFLIQYYNGEERAKGNILERFSAQQFPDLHSELNLSSLELGDSALYFCASSASTGLTNEKLFFGSGTQLSVL.

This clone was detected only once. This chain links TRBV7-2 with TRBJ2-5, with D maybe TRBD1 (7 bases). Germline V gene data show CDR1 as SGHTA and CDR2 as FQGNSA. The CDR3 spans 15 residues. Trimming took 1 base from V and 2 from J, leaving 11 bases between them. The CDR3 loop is CASSLVRGAQETQYF. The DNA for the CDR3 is TGTGCCAGCAGCTTAGTCAGGGGGGCACAAGAGACCCAGTACTTC.

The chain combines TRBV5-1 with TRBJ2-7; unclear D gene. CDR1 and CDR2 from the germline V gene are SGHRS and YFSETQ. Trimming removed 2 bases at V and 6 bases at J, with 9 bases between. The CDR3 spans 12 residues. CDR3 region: CASSLDTSEQYF. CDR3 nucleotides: TGCGCCAGCAGCTTAGACACTTCCGAGCAGTACTTC.

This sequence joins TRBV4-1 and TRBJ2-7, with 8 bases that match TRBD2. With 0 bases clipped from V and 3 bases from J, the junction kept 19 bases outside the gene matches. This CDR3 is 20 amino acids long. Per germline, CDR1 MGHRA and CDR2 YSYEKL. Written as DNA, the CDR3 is TGCGCCAGCAGCCAAGATCATAACGGGAGGGCCCTCATAGTGGGCTACGAGCAGTACTTC. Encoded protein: CASSQDHNGRALIVGYEQYF.

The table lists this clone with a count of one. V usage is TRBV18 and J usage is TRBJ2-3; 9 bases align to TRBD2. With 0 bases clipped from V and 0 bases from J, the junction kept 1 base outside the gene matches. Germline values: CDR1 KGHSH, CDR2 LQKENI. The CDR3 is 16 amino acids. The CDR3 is CASSPPTSGSTDTQYF. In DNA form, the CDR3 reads TGTGCCAGCTCACCACCGACTAGCGGTAGCACAGATACGCAGTATTTT. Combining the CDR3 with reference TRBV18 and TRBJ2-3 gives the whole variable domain NAGVMQNPRHLVRRRGQEARLRCSPMKGHSHVYWYRQLPEEGLKFMVYLQKENIIDESGMPKERFSAEFPKEGPSILRIQQVVRGDSAAYFCASSPPTSGSTDTQYFGPGTRLTVL.

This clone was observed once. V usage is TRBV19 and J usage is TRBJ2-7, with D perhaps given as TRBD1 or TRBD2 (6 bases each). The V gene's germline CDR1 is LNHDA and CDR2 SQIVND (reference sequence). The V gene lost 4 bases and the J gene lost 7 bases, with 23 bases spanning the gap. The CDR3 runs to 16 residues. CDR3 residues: CASSRWGAGAAGEQYF. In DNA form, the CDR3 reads TGTGCCAGTAGTAGGTGGGGGGCAGGAGCCGCTGGGGAGCAGTACTTC. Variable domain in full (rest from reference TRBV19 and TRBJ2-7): DGGITQSPKYLFRKEGQNVTLSCEQNLNHDAMYWYRQDPGQGLRLIYYSQIVNDFQKGDIAEGYSVSREKKESFPLTVTSAQKNPTAFYLCASSRWGAGAAGEQYFGPGTRLTVT.

The CDR3 DNA is TGTGCCAGTAGTGCCCAGGGGGGAGGGCAGCCCCAGCATTTT. Residues: CASSAQGGGQPQHF. This chain joins TRBV19 and TRBJ1-5; 7 bases agree with TRBD1. With V trimmed by 5 bases and J by 7 bases, 8 bases remained unmatched. Germline CDR1 LNHDA, CDR2 SQIVND (reference sequence). CDR3 length equals 14 residues.